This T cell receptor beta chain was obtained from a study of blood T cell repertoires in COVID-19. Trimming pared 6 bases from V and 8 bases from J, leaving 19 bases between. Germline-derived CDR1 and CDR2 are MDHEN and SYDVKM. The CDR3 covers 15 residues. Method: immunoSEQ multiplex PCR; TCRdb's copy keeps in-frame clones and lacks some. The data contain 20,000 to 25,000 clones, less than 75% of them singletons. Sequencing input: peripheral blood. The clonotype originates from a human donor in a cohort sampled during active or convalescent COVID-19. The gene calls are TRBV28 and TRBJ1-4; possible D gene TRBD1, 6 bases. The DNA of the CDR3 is TGTGCCAGCAGCGGAAGGACCACTAGGGGGGAAAAACTGTTTTTT. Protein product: CASSGRTTRGEKLFF.